What follows describes a single T cell receptor (beta chain). RNA transcripts served as template for amplifying TCR beta CDR3 sequences. In the first round, RT-PCR was carried out with HTBI primers, and a multiplex PCR formed the second round. TCRdb reprocessed the multiplex PCR reads via MiXCR and lists one record per CDR3 protein. Of about 340,000 distinct CDR3 sequences in the sample, roughly a sixth were seen once. The sample belongs to a study of Graves' ophthalmopathy and Graves' hyperthyroidism. CDR1 is MNHNS and CDR2 is SASEGT in the germline V gene. V was shortened by 1 base and J by 5 bases, with 11 bases between the two germline ends. The CDR3 contains 14 residues.

This clonotype originated in an adult man with Graves' ophthalmopathy. The V gene is TRBV6-1, the J gene TRBJ1-2; D gene unclear. Material: peripheral blood. CDR3 sequence reads: CASSEGRTLYGYTF. CDR3 DNA: TGTGCCAGCAGTGAAGGACGGACCCTTTATGGCTACACCTTC.